This T cell receptor beta chain was identified during a study of blood T cell repertoires in COVID-19. Study-wide context: Sample material is recorded as cDNA or gDNA derived from T cells, B-cell-depleted T cells, or PBMCs.

Germline V gene data show CDR1 as LNHDA and CDR2 as SQIVND (reference sequence). This CDR3 has 16 amino acids. V was clipped by 4 bases and J by 0 bases, with 15 bases between them. Original handling: By means of reference gene primer amplification, nucleated cell counts were estimated. The method was immunoSEQ multiplex PCR; TCRdb's version includes in-frame clones alone and lacks a portion of them. D and trimming come from the DNA, and the V and J calls and clone size come from that table. The sample comprises more than 95,000 clones, around four fifths of which are singletons, and 20% to 30% rests with the top ten.

The clonotype comes from a man aged 60 to 69 with acute or convalescent COVID-19. The chain joins TRBV19 to TRBJ1-2, with a tentative D call TRBD1 (5 bases). What was sequenced was peripheral blood. The CDR3 protein is CASSSSRAGANYGYTF. The DNA of the CDR3 is TGTGCCAGTAGTAGCTCCAGGGCGGGAGCTAACTATGGCTACACCTTC.